Below are 10 T cell receptor beta chains sequenced from a single sample in a study of T cell responses to AZD1222 COVID-19 vaccine. Profiled with immunoSEQ multiplex PCR; TCRdb holds only in-frame clones, not every one. The sample carries about 130,000 clones, 75% to 95% recorded once. The specimen comprised peripheral blood, sampled on day 0 of AZD1222 vaccination. These receptor sequences come from an adult in good health.

The V gene is TRBV7-8, the J gene TRBJ2-1; D remains ambiguous. The CDR3 totals 11 residues. In germline, CDR1 is SGHVS, CDR2 FQNEAQ. The V end was cut by 5 bases, the J end by 10 bases, with 9 bases between. The CDR3 bases are TGTGCCAGCAGCCCCGATAGGGAGCAGTTCTTC. Residues: CASSPDREQFF.

Here the CDR3 reads CASSLWGTSGSYNEQFF. CDR3 sequence (DNA): TGTGCCAGCAGCTTATGGGGGACTAGCGGGAGTTACAATGAGCAGTTCTTC. This chain links TRBV7-2 with TRBJ2-1, with 14 bases identical to TRBD2. V shed 2 bases, J shed 4 bases, and the junction held 4 bases outside the gene matches. This CDR3 region has 17 residues. CDR1 and CDR2 (germline): SGHTA, FQGNSA.

The CDR3 sequence is CASSLGSGNSPLHF. The CDR3 bases are TGCGCCAGCAGCCTAGGCAGCGGTAATTCACCCCTCCACTTT. This rearrangement joins TRBV4-1 to TRBJ1-6; D gene uncertain. Looked up from germline, CDR1 is MGHRA and CDR2 is YSYEKL. V was cut by 4 bases and J by 6 bases, with 10 bases left in between. This CDR3 is 14 amino acids long.

This chain uses TRBV28 with TRBJ1-3; possibly TRBD1 for D (6 bases). This CDR3 contains 15 residues. The V gene's germline CDR1 is MDHEN and CDR2 SYDVKM. V was cut by 5 bases and J by 5 bases, with 16 bases left in between. DNA for the CDR3: TGTGCCAGCAGTAAACAGGGTCTAGGTCGAAACACCATATATTTT. Translation gives CASSKQGLGRNTIYF.

This chain joins TRBV2 and TRBJ2-1; 13 bases are shared with TRBD2. CDR3 length: 14 amino acids. Trimming took 8 bases from V and 7 from J; bases not matched to a gene: 5. Germline V CDR1 and CDR2: SNHLY, FYNNEI. CDR3: CASRLAGGRNEQFF. In nucleotides, the CDR3 is TGTGCCAGCCGACTAGCGGGAGGACGAAATGAGCAGTTCTTC.

The count of this clone is one. The V and J genes are TRBV5-6 and TRBJ1-2; D is uncertain. Germline V gives CDR1 SGHDT, CDR2 YYEEEE. The CDR3 sequence is 15 residues long. Deletions cut 1 base from V and 1 base from J, with 11 bases between. The CDR3 DNA reads TGTGCCAGCAGCTTGCTTGCTCTCGGTAACTATGGCTACACCTTC. Translation gives CASSLLALGNYGYTF.

The chain is built from TRBV4-3 and TRBJ2-1; D is ambiguous. Trimming pared 3 bases from V and 10 bases from J, leaving 7 bases between. The CDR3 consists of 11 residues. CDR1 is LGHNA and CDR2 is YSLEER in the germline V gene. In nucleotides, the CDR3 is TGCGCCAGCAGCCACGCCGCGGAGCAGTTCTTC. It encodes CASSHAAEQFF.

The V gene is TRBV7-9, the J gene TRBJ1-2; maybe TRBD1 (5 bases). CDR1 is SEHNR and CDR2 is FQNEAQ in the germline V gene (reference sequence). The germline V and J ends were trimmed by 4 bases and 0 bases, with 15 bases remaining between them. This CDR3 comprises 16 residues. CDR3 in DNA: TGTGCCAGCAGCTCCCTGACGGGGGGATCTAACTATGGCTACACCTTC. Its protein product is CASSSLTGGSNYGYTF.

Comment on this clone: The same CDR3 arises from other DNA sequences in this sample as well. This chain joins TRBV27 and TRBJ1-3; D uncertain. Germline CDR1 is MNHEY and CDR2 is SMNVEV (reference sequence). The V gene lost 4 bases and the J gene lost 1 base, with 5 bases spanning the gap. CDR3 size: 13 residues. DNA for the CDR3: TGTGCCAGCAGTTCCTCGTCTGGAAACACCATATATTTT. Protein: CASSSSSGNTIYF.

The CDR3 reads CASRTGGGSTEAFF. CDR3 nucleotides: TGTGCCAGTAGAACAGGGGGAGGTAGCACTGAAGCTTTCTTT. The genes are TRBV19 and TRBJ1-1, with TRBD1 matching over 8 bases. The CDR3 has 14 residues. Germline assignment: CDR1 LNHDA and CDR2 SQIVND (reference sequence). The V gene end was trimmed by 6 bases and the J gene end by 4 bases; junction bases not matched to a gene: 7.